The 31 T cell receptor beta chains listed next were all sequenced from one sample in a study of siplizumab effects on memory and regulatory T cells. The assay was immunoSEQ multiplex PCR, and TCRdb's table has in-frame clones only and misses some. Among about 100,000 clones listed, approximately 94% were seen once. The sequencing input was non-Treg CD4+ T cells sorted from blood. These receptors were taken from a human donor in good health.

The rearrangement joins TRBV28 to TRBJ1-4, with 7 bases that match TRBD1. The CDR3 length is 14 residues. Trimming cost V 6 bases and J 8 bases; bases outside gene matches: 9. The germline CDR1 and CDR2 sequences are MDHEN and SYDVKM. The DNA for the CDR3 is TGTGCCAGCAGCCACAGGGGTGGAGGAGAAAAACTGTTTTTT. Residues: CASSHRGGGEKLFF.

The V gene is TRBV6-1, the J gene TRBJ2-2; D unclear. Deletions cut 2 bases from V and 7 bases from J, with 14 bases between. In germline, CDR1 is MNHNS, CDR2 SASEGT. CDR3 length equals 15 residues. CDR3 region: CASSEPSLRFGELFF. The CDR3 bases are TGTGCCAGCAGTGAACCTTCCCTACGGTTCGGGGAGCTGTTTTTT.

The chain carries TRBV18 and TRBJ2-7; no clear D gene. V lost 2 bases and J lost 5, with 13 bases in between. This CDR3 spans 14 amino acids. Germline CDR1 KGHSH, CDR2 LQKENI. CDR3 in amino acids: CASSPDQVKDEQYF. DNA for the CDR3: TGTGCCAGCTCACCAGATCAGGTTAAAGACGAGCAGTACTTC. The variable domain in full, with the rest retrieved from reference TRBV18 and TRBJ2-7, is NAGVMQNPRHLVRRRGQEARLRCSPMKGHSHVYWYRQLPEEGLKFMVYLQKENIIDESGMPKERFSAEFPKEGPSILRIQQVVRGDSAAYFCASSPDQVKDEQYFGPGTRLTVT.

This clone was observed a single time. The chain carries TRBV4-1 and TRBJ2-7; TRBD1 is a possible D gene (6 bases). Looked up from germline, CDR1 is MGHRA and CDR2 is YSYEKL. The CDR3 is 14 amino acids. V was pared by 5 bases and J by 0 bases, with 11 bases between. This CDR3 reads CASSVRDNSYEQYF. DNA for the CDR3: TGCGCCAGCAGCGTCCGGGACAACTCCTACGAGCAGTACTTC.

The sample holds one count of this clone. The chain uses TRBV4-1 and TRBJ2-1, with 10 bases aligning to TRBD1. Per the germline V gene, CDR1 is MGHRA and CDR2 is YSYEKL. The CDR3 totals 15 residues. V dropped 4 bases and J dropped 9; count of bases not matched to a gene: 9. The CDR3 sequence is CASSLDRGRDGEQFF. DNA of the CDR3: TGCGCCAGCAGCCTCGACAGGGGGCGAGACGGTGAGCAGTTCTTC.

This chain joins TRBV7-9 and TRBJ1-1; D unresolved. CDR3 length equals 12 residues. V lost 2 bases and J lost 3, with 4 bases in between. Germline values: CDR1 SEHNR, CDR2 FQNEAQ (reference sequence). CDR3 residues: CASSLLYTEAFF. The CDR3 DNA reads TGTGCCAGCAGCTTACTATACACTGAAGCTTTCTTT.

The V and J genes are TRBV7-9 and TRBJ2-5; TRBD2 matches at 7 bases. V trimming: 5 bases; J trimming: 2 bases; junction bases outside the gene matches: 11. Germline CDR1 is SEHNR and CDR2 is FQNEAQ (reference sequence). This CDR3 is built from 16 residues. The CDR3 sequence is CASSDRNRDYQETQYF. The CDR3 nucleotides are TGTGCCAGCAGCGACCGCAACCGGGACTATCAAGAGACCCAGTACTTC.

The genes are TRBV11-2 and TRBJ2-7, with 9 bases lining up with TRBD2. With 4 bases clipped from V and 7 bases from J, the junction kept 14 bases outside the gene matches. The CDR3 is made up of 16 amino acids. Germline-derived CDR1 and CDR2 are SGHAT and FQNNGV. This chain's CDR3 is CASSSYSGSQRREQYF. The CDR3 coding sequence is TGTGCCAGCAGCTCCTATAGCGGGAGCCAAAGACGGGAGCAGTACTTC.

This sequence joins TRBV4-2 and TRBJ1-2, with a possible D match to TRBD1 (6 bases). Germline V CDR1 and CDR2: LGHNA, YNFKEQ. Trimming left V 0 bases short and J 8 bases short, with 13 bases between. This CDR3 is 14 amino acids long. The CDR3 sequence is CASSQDRGAGGYTF. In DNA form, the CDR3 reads TGTGCCAGCAGCCAAGATCGGGGGGCAGGGGGCTACACCTTC.

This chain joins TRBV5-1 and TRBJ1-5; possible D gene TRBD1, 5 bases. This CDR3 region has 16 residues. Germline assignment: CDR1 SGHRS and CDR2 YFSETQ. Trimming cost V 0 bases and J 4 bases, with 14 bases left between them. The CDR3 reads CASSLEGGKGNQPQHF. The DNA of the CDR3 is TGCGCCAGCAGCTTGGAGGGTGGCAAGGGGAATCAGCCCCAGCATTTT. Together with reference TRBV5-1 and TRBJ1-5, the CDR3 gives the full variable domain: KAGVTQTPRYLIKTRGQQVTLSCSPISGHRSVSWYQQTPGQGLQFLFEYFSETQRNKGNFPGRFSGRQFSNSRSEMNVSTLELGDSALYLCASSLEGGKGNQPQHFGDGTRLSIL.

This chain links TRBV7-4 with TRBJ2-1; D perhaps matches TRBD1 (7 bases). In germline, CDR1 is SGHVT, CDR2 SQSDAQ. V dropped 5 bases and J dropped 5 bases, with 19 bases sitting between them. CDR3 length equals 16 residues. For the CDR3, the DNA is TGTGCCAGCAGCCCTCGTCGGGCAGGGGGGCACAATGAGCAGTTCTTC. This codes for CASSPRRAGGHNEQFF.

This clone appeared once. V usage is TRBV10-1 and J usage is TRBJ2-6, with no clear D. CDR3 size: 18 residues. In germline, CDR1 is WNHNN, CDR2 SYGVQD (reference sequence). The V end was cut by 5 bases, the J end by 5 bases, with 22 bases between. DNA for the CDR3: TGCGCCAGCAGTATCGCGTTAATCGCACAAAGTCGGGCCAACGTCCTGACTTTC. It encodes CASSIALIAQSRANVLTF.

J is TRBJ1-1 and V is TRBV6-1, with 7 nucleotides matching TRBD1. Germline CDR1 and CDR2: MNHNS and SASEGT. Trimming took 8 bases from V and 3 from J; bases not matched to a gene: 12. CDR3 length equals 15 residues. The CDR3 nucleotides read TGTGCCAGCGGAGCCGACAGGGTTTCTGACACTGAAGCTTTCTTT. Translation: CASGADRVSDTEAFF.

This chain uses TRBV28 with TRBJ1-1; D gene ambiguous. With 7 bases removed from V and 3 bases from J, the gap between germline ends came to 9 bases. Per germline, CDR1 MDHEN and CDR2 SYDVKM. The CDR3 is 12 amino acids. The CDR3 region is CASKALDTEAFF. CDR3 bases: TGTGCCAGCAAAGCTTTGGACACTGAAGCTTTCTTT.

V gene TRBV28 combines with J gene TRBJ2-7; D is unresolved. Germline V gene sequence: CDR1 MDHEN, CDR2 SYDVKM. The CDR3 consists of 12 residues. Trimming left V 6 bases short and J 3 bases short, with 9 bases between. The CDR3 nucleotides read TGTGCCAGCAGCCTGGACCGCTACGAGCAGTACTTC. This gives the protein CASSLDRYEQYF. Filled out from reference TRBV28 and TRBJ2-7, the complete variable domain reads DVKVTQSSRYLVKRTGEKVFLECVQDMDHENMFWYRQDPGLGLRLIYFSYDVKMKEKGDIPEGYSVSREKKERFSLILESASTNQTSMYLCASSLDRYEQYFGPGTRLTVT.

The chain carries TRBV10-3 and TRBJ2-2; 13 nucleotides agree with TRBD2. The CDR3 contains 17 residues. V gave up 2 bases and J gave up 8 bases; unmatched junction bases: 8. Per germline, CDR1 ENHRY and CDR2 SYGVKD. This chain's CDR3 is CAISEGLAGEVAGELFF. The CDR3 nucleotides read TGTGCCATCAGTGAGGGACTAGCGGGAGAGGTGGCGGGGGAGCTGTTTTTT.

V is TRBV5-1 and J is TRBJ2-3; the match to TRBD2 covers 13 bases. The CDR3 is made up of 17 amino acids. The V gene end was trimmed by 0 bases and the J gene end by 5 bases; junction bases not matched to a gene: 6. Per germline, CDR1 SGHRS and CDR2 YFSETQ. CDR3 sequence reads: CASSLARLAGGRDTQYF. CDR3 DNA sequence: TGCGCCAGCAGCTTGGCCCGACTAGCGGGAGGTCGAGATACGCAGTATTTT.

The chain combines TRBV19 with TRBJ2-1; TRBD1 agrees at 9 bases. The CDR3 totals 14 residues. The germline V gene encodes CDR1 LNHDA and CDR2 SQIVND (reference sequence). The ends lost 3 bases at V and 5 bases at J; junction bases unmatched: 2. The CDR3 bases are TGTGCCAGTAGTATCGGACAGGGGAACAATGAGCAGTTCTTC. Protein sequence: CASSIGQGNNEQFF.

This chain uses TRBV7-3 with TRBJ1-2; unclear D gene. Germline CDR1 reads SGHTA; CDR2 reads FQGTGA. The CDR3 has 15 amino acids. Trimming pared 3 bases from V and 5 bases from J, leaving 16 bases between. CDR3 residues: CASSLGYSSIYGYTF. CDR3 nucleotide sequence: TGTGCCAGCAGCTTGGGGTACAGCAGTATTTATGGCTACACCTTC.

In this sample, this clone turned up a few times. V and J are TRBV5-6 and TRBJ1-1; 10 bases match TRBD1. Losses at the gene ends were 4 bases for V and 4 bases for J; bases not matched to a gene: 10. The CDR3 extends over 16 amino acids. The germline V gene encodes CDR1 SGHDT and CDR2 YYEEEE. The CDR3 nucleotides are TGTGCCAGCAGCATAGGGACAGGGGTTGGTGGCACTGAAGCTTTCTTT. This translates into CASSIGTGVGGTEAFF.

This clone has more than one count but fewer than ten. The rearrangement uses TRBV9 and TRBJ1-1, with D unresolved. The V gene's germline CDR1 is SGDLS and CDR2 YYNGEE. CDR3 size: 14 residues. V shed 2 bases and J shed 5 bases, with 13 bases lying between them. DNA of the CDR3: TGTGCCAGCAGCGTGGGCCCCTCTGGAACTGAAGCTTTCTTT. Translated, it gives CASSVGPSGTEAFF.

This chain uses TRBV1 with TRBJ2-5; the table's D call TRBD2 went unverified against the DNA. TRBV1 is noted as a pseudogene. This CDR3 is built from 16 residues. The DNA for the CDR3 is TGCACCAGCAGCCAAGGGACTAGCGGGTCGTGTGAGACCCAGTACTTC. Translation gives CTSSQGTSGSCETQYF.

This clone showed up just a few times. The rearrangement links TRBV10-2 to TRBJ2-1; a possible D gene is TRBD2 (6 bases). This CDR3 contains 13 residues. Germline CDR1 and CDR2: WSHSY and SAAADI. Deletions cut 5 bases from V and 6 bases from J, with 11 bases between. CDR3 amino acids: CASSLGLTNEQFF. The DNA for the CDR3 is TGCGCCAGCAGTCTCGGACTAACCAATGAGCAGTTCTTC.

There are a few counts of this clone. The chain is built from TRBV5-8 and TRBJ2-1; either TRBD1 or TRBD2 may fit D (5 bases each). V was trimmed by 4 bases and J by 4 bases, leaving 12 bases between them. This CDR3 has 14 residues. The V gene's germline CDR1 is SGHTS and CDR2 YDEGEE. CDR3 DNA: TGTGCCAGCAGCGAGAGGGACCAATACAATGAGCAGTTCTTC. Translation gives CASSERDQYNEQFF.

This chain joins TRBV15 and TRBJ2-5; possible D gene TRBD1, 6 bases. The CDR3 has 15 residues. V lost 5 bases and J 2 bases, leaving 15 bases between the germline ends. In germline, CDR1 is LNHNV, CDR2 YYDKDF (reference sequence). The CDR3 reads CATSARSGTQETQYF. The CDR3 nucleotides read TGTGCCACCAGCGCCCGATCAGGGACACAAGAGACCCAGTACTTC.

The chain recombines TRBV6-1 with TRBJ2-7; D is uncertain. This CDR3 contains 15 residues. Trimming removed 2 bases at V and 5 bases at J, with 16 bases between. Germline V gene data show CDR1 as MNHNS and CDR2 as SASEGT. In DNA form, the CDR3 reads TGTGCCAGCAGTGAATCCAACAGAAGGTACGACGAGCAGTACTTC. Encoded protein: CASSESNRRYDEQYF.

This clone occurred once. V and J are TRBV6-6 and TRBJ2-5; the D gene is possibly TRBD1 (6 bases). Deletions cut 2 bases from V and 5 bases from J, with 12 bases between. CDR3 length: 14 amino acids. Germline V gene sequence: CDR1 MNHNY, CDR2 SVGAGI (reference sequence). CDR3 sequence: CASSYGQGWETQYF. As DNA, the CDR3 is TGTGCCAGCAGTTACGGGCAGGGGTGGGAGACCCAGTACTTC.

The DNA for the CDR3 is TGTGCCAGCAGCTTCCAGAGGAACACTGAAGCTTTCTTT. This translates into CASSFQRNTEAFF. The V gene is TRBV11-3, the J gene TRBJ1-1; D not certain. This CDR3 has 13 amino acids. The germline gives CDR1 SGHNT, CDR2 YENEEA. Trimming stripped 3 bases from V and 1 base from J, with 6 bases between.

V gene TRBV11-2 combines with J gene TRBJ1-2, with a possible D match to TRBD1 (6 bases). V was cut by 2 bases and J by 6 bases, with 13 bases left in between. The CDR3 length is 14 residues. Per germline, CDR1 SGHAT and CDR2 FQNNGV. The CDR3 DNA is TGTGCCAGCAGCTTAAACAGGGTGAATCATGGCTACACCTTC. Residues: CASSLNRVNHGYTF.

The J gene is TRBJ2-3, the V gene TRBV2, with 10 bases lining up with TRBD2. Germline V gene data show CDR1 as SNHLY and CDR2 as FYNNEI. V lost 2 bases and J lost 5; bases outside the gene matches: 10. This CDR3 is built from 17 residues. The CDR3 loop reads CASSEREEREGRDTQYF. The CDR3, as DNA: TGTGCCAGCAGTGAAAGAGAAGAGCGGGAGGGCCGAGATACGCAGTATTTT.

In DNA form, the CDR3 reads TGTGCCAGCATGGACGGATTCGAAGCTTTCTTT. Translated, it gives CASMDGFEAFF. The chain links TRBV2 to TRBJ1-1; D not certain. V was clipped by 7 bases and J by 8 bases, with 11 bases between them. Germline V CDR1 and CDR2: SNHLY, FYNNEI. This CDR3 spans 11 amino acids.